The 15 T cell receptor beta chains listed next were all sequenced from one sample in a study of siplizumab effects on memory and regulatory T cells. Profiled with immunoSEQ multiplex PCR; TCRdb holds only in-frame clones, not every one. The data show 85,000 to 90,000 clones, 85% to 90% seen once. Sequencing was carried out using CD4+ T cells sorted from blood. The receptor set was obtained from a human donor in good health.

The DNA for the CDR3 is TGTGCCAGCAGCTCCCCGTGGACTAGCGGGAGCACCCAAGAGACCCAGTACTTC. Translating gives CASSSPWTSGSTQETQYF. This chain uses TRBV7-3 with TRBJ2-5; 13 nucleotides line up with TRBD2. The CDR3 totals 18 residues. J was trimmed by 1 base and V by 4 bases; bases with no gene match: 9. Germline loops: CDR1 SGHTA, CDR2 FQGTGA.

CDR3 amino acids: CASRSEMGRRDHSGRPQHF. The CDR3 region has the DNA TGTGCCAGCAGGTCTGAGATGGGTAGACGGGACCACTCAGGGCGGCCCCAGCATTTT. The gene calls are TRBV28 and TRBJ1-5, with a weak D call TRBD1 (5 bases). Germline CDR1 MDHEN, CDR2 SYDVKM. Trimming left V 6 bases short and J 9 bases short, with 33 bases between. The CDR3 is 19 residues long.

The DNA for the CDR3 is TGCAGCGTTCTAAGCACAGATACGCAGTATTTT. Its protein product is CSVLSTDTQYF. The V call is TRBV29-1, the J call TRBJ2-3; D not resolved. This CDR3 comprises 11 residues. The germline V gene has CDR1 SQVTM and CDR2 ANQGSEA. Deletions cut 5 bases from V and 0 bases from J, with 3 bases between.

This clone appeared once. The chain employs TRBV4-1 and TRBJ1-5; 7 bases align to TRBD1. Losses at the gene ends were 1 base for V and 7 bases for J; bases not matched to a gene: 7. The germline V gene has CDR1 MGHRA and CDR2 YSYEKL. This CDR3 is 15 amino acids long. CDR3 sequence: CASSQGVGGGQPQHF. The DNA for the CDR3 is TGCGCCAGCAGCCAAGGGGTAGGGGGCGGGCAGCCCCAGCATTTT.

The CDR3 DNA reads as TGTGCCAGTAGTCCCACAGGGAGCGGAAACACCATATATTTT. Translated: CASSPTGSGNTIYF. The rearrangement joins TRBV19 to TRBJ1-3; weak D call: TRBD1 (6 bases). Germline CDR1 and CDR2: LNHDA and SQIVND (reference sequence). The CDR3 has 14 amino acids. The V and J ends lost 5 bases and 4 bases respectively, with 12 bases between them.

The chain couples TRBV10-3 to TRBJ2-2, with TRBD1 matching 9 bases. V was pared by 2 bases and J by 6 bases, with 4 bases of the junction left unmatched. CDR1 is ENHRY, CDR2 SYGVKD, per germline. This CDR3 has 15 amino acids. The CDR3 DNA reads as TGTGCCATCAGTGAGGGGACAGGGTATGCCGGGGAGCTGTTTTTT. Its translation is CAISEGTGYAGELFF.

The chain carries TRBV12-2 and TRBJ2-1; TRBD2, as called in the table, went unchecked against the DNA. TRBV12-2 is classified as a pseudogene. CDR3 size: 17 residues. CDR3 residues: CASRLGTSGSAYNEQFF. For the CDR3, the DNA is TGTGCAAGTCGCTTGGGGACTAGCGGGAGTGCCTACAATGAGCAGTTCTTC.

The V call is TRBV29-1, the J call TRBJ1-1; D is possibly TRBD1 (5 bases). CDR1 and CDR2 from the germline V gene are SQVTM and ANQGSEA. The CDR3 runs to 12 residues. V was shortened by 4 bases and J by 6 bases, with 12 bases between the two germline ends. The CDR3 region has the DNA TGCAGCGTTGGGTGGGGCGAGGCTGAAGCTTTCTTT. This sequence encodes CSVGWGEAEAFF.

This chain uses TRBV30 with TRBJ1-3; a weak D match, TRBD1 (5 bases). V lost 4 bases and J 7 bases, leaving 14 bases between the germline ends. CDR1 GTSNPN and CDR2 SVGIG come from the germline V gene (reference sequence). CDR3 length: 13 amino acids. The CDR3 spells CAWNRGPGNTIYF. CDR3 coding DNA: TGTGCCTGGAATAGGGGCCCCGGGAACACCATATATTTT.

The V gene is TRBV6-6, the J gene TRBJ1-2, with D unresolved. This CDR3 region has 14 residues. The germline V gene encodes CDR1 MNHNY and CDR2 SVGAGI (reference sequence). Trimming took off 2 bases at V and 6 bases at J, with 13 bases between the two ends. CDR3 in DNA: TGTGCCAGCAGTTACGATAACGGCGGGAATGGCTACACCTTC. It encodes CASSYDNGGNGYTF.

The V call is TRBV7-9, the J call TRBJ2-1, with TRBD2 matching over 7 bases. The CDR3 spans 16 residues. J was trimmed by 3 bases and V by 5 bases; bases with no gene match: 10. CDR1 SEHNR and CDR2 FQNEAQ come from the germline V gene (reference sequence). The CDR3 protein is CASSPERGGYYNEQFF. In DNA, the CDR3 is TGTGCCAGCAGCCCCGAGCGGGGCGGGTACTACAATGAGCAGTTCTTC.

The chain employs TRBV7-6 and TRBJ1-1; D unresolved. The V and J ends lost 1 base and 2 bases respectively, with 8 bases between them. Germline assignment: CDR1 SGHVS and CDR2 FNYEAQ. This CDR3 has 14 residues. CDR3 amino acids: CASSLGTGNTEAFF. In nucleotides, the CDR3 is TGTGCCAGCAGCTTAGGTACGGGAAACACTGAAGCTTTCTTT. Supplemented by reference TRBV7-6 and TRBJ1-1, the full variable domain reads GAGVSQSPRYKVTKRGQDVALRCDPISGHVSLYWYRQALGQGPEFLTYFNYEAQQDKSGLPNDRFSAERPEGSISTLTIQRTEQRDSAMYRCASSLGTGNTEAFFGQGTRLTVV.

This chain joins TRBV7-2 and TRBJ2-7; 11 bases line up with TRBD2. The CDR3 extends over 15 amino acids. CDR1 and CDR2 (germline): SGHTA, FQGNSA. V dropped 1 base and J dropped 7; count of bases not matched to a gene: 6. The CDR3 spells CASSLGVSGRGEQYF. In nucleotides, the CDR3 is TGTGCCAGCAGCTTAGGGGTTAGCGGGAGGGGTGAGCAGTACTTC. Based on the CDR3 plus reference TRBV7-2 and TRBJ2-7, the full variable domain is GAGVSQSPSNKVTEKGKDVELRCDPISGHTALYWYRQSLGQGLEFLIYFQGNSAPDKSGLPSDRFSAERTGGSVSTLTIQRTQQEDSAVYLCASSLGVSGRGEQYFGPGTRLTVT.

The chain carries TRBV5-4 and TRBJ2-7; TRBD2 is a possible D gene (5 bases). The V gene lost 4 bases and the J gene lost 7 bases, with 9 bases spanning the gap. The CDR3 spans 11 residues. Germline CDR1 is SGHNT and CDR2 is YYREEE (reference sequence). The CDR3 DNA is TGTGCCAGCAGCGGAGGACGGGAGCAGTACTTC. Translating it yields CASSGGREQYF.

CDR3 loop: CASSPALGFYNEQFF. The CDR3 region has the DNA TGTGCCAGCAGCCCTGCTCTGGGTTTTTACAATGAGCAGTTCTTC. The chain is built from TRBV6-5 and TRBJ2-1; D not resolved. This CDR3 has 15 residues. Trimming shortened V by 6 bases and J by 4 bases, and 16 bases separated the two germline ends. CDR1 and CDR2 (germline): MNHEY, SVGAGI.